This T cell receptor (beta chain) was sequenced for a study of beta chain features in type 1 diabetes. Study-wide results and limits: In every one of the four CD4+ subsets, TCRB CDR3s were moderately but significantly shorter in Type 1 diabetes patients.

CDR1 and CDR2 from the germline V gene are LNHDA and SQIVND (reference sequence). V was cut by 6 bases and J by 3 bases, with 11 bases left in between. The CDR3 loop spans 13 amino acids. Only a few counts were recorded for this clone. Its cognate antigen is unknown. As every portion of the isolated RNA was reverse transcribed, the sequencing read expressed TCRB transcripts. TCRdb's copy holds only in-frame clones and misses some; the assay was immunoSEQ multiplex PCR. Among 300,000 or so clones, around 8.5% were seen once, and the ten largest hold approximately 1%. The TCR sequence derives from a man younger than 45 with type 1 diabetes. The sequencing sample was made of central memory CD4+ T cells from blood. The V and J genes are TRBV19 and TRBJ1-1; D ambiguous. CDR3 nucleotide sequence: TGTGCCAGTAGCGGAGTTTACGACACTGAAGCTTTCTTT. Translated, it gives CASSGVYDTEAFF. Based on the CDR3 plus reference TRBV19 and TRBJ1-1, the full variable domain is DGGITQSPKYLFRKEGQNVTLSCEQNLNHDAMYWYRQDPGQGLRLIYYSQIVNDFQKGDIAEGYSVSREKKESFPLTVTSAQKNPTAFYLCASSGVYDTEAFFGQGTRLTVV.